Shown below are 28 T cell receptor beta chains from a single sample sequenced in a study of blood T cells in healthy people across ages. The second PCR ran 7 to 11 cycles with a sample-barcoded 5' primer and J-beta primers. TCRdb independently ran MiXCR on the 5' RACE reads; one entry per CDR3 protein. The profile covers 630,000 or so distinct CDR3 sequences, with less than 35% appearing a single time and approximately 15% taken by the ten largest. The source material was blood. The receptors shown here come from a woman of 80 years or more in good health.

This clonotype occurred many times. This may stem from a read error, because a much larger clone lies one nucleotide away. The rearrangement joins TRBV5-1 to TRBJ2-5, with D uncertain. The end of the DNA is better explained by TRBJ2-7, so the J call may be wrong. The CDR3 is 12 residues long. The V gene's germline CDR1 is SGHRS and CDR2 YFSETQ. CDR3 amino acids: CASSYLGGEQYF. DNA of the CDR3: TGCGCCAGCAGCTACCTGGGTGGCGAGCAGTACTTC.

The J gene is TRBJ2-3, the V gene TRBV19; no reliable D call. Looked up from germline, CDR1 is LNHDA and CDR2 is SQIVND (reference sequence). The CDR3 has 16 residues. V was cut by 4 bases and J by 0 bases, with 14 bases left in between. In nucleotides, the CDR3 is TGTGCCAGTAGTACGCGTCCAATTTCGAGCACAGATACGCAGTATTTT. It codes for CASSTRPISSTDTQYF. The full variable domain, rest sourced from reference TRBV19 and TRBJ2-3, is DGGITQSPKYLFRKEGQNVTLSCEQNLNHDAMYWYRQDPGQGLRLIYYSQIVNDFQKGDIAEGYSVSREKKESFPLTVTSAQKNPTAFYLCASSTRPISSTDTQYFGPGTRLTVL.

In DNA, the CDR3 is TGTGCCAGCAACCCTGGACAGGGAGGGGGCGGTGAGCAGTTCTTC. This sequence encodes CASNPGQGGGGEQFF. The rearrangement joins TRBV2 to TRBJ2-1; TRBD1 might be the D (8 bases). Germline lookup yields CDR1 SNHLY and CDR2 FYNNEI. Trimming pared 7 bases from V and 9 bases from J, leaving 22 bases between. CDR3 length: 15 residues.

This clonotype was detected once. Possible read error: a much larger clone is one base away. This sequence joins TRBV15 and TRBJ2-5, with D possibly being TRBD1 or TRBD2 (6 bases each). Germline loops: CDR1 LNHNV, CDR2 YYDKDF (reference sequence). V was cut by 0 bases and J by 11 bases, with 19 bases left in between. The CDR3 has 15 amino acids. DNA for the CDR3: TGTGCCACCAGCAGAGAGTTGGGGGGCGGGGTAGAGCAGTACTTC. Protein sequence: CATSRELGGGVEQYF.

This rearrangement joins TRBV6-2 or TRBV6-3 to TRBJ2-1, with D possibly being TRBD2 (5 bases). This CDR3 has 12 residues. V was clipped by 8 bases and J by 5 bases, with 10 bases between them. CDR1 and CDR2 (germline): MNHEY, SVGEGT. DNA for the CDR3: TGTGCCAGCTCCGGACTCAACAATGAGCAGTTCTTC. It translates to CASSGLNNEQFF.

The CDR3 spells CASSLEGSTEAFF. The CDR3 bases are TGCGCCAGCAGCTTGGAGGGGAGCACTGAAGCTTTCTTT. This rearrangement joins TRBV5-1 to TRBJ1-1; a possible D gene is TRBD1 (5 bases). With 0 bases removed from V and 4 bases from J, the gap between germline ends came to 7 bases. Germline V gene sequence: CDR1 SGHRS, CDR2 YFSETQ. The CDR3 is 13 residues long.

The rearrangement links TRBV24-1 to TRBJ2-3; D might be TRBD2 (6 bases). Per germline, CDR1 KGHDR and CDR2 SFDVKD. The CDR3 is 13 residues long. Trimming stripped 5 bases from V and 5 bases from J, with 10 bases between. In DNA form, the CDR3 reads TGTGCCACCAGTGGGCGGGGAGAAGATACGCAGTATTTT. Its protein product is CATSGRGEDTQYF.

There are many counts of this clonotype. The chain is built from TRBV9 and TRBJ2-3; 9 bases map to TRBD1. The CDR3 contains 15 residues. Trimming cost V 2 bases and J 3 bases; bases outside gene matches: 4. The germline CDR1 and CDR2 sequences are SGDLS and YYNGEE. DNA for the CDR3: TGTGCCAGCAGCGTCCCGGGACAGGGTACAGATACGCAGTATTTT. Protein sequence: CASSVPGQGTDTQYF.

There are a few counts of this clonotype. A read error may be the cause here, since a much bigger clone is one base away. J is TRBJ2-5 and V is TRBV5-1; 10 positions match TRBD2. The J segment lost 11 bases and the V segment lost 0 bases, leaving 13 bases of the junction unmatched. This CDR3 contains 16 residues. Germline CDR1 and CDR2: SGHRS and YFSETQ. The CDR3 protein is CASSLAVSGGKGEQYF. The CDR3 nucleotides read TGCGCCAGCAGCTTGGCTGTTAGCGGGGGGAAGGGTGAGCAGTACTTC. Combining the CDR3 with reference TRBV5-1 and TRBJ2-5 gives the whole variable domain KAGVTQTPRYLIKTRGQQVTLSCSPISGHRSVSWYQQTPGQGLQFLFEYFSETQRNKGNFPGRFSGRQFSNSRSEMNVSTLELGDSALYLCASSLAVSGGKGEQYFGPGTRLLVL.

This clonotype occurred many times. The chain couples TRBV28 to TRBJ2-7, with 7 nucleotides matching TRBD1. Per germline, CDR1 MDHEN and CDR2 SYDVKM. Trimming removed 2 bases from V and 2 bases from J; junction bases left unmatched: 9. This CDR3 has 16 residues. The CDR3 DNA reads TGTGCCAGCAGTTTACCCCCACCGACAGGGACCTACGAGCAGTACTTC. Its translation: CASSLPPPTGTYEQYF.

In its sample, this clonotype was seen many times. CDR3 in DNA: TGCGCCAGCAGCTTGGATGCAGCGGGGGGGTTCAGGAATGAGCAGTTCTTC. It translates to CASSLDAAGGFRNEQFF. The chain combines TRBV5-1 with TRBJ2-1; TRBD2 aligns across 10 bases. The length of the CDR3 is 17 residues. Germline V gene lookup returns CDR1 SGHRS and CDR2 YFSETQ. The V and J ends lost 0 bases and 7 bases, in that order; junction bases with no gene match: 10.

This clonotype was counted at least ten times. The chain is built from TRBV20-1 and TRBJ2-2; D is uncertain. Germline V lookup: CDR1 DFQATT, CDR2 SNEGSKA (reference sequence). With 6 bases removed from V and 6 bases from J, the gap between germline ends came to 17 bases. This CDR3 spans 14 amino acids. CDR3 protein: CSARPINGAGELFF. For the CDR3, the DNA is TGCAGTGCAAGACCCATTAATGGTGCCGGGGAGCTGTTTTTT.

CDR3 DNA sequence: TGTGCCAGCAGCTTGGTACGGTTAAGGGGTGGCGAGCAGTACTTC. Protein product: CASSLVRLRGGEQYF. V is TRBV5-6 and J is TRBJ2-7, with TRBD1 as a possible D gene (5 bases). V lost 0 bases and J lost 6, with 16 bases in between. Looked up from germline, CDR1 is SGHDT and CDR2 is YYEEEE. The CDR3 has 15 amino acids.

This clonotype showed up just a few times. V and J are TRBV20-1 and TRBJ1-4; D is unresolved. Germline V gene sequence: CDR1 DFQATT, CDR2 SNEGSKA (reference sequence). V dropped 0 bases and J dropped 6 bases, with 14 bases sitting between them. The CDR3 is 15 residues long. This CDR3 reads CSARDPNARHEKLFF. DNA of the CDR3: TGCAGTGCTAGAGATCCGAACGCCAGACATGAAAAACTGTTTTTT.

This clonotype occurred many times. The CDR3, as DNA: TGTGCCAGCAGTCGGGACTGGCCCACAGATACGCAGTATTTT. Translation: CASSRDWPTDTQYF. This rearrangement joins TRBV6-1 to TRBJ2-3, with D perhaps TRBD2 (6 bases). The CDR3 totals 14 residues. The V end was cut by 5 bases, the J end by 2 bases, with 11 bases between. The V gene's germline CDR1 is MNHNS and CDR2 SASEGT.

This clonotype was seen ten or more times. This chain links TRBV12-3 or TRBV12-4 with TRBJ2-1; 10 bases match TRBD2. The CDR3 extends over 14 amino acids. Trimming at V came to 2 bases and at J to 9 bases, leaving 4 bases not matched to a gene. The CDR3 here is CASSLSGGGSEQFF. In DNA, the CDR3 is TGTGCCAGCAGTTTAAGCGGGGGGGGCAGTGAGCAGTTCTTC.

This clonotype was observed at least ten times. The CDR3 spells CASSLLLYNEQFF. The CDR3 DNA is TGTGCCAGCAGTCTCCTCCTTTACAATGAGCAGTTCTTC. The V call is TRBV28, the J call TRBJ2-1, with D unclear. V lost 5 bases to trimming and J lost 4 bases, with 9 bases between them. Germline CDR1 and CDR2: MDHEN and SYDVKM. This CDR3 comprises 13 residues.

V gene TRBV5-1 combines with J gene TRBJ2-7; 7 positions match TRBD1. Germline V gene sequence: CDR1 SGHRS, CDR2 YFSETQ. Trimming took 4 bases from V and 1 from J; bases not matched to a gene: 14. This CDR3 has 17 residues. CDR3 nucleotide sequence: TGCGCCAGCAGCGGTAAAGCTGTGGACAGGAGGTCCTACGAGCAGTACTTC. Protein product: CASSGKAVDRRSYEQYF.

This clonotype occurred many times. The CDR3 coding sequence is TGTGCCAGCAGTTATGTGGGTAATGAAAAACTGTTTTTT. Its protein product is CASSYVGNEKLFF. This chain joins TRBV6-6 and TRBJ1-4; D remains unclear. The germline V gene has CDR1 MNHNY and CDR2 SVGAGI (reference sequence). Trimming left V 3 bases short and J 4 bases short, with 6 bases between. The CDR3 length is 13 residues.

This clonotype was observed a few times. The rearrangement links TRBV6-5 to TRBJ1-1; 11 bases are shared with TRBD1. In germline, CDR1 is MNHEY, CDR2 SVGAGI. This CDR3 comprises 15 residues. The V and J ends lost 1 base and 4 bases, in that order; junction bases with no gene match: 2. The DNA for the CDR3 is TGTGCCAGCAGTTACTTGGGACAGGGGGGCACTGAAGCTTTCTTT. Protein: CASSYLGQGGTEAFF.

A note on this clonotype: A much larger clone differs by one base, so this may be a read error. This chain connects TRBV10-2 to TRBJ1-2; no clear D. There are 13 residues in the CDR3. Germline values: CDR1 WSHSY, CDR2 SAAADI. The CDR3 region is CAGSEELHYGYTF. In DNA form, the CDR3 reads TGCGCCGGCAGTGAAGAGCTACACTATGGCTACACCTTC.

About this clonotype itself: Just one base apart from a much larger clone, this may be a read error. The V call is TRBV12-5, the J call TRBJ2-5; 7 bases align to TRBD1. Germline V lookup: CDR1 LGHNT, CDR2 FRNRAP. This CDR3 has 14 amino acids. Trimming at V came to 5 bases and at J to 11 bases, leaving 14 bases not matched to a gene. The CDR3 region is CASGPRDRSNEQYF. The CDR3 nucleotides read TGTGCTAGTGGTCCCCGGGACAGAAGCAATGAGCAGTACTTC.

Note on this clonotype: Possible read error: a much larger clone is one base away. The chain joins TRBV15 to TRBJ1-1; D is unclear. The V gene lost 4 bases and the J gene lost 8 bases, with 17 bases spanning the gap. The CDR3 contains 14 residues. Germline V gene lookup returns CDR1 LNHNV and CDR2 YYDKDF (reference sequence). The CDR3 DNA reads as TGTGCCACCAGCATCGTTTCACGGTCCGGGGAAGCTTTCTTT. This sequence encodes CATSIVSRSGEAFF.

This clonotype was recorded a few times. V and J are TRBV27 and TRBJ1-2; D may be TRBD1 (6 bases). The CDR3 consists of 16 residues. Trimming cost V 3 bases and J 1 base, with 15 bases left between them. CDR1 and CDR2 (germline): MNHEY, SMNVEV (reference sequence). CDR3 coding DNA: TGTGCCAGCAGTTTTTTCTCAGGGGACATTAACTATGGCTACACCTTC. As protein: CASSFFSGDINYGYTF.

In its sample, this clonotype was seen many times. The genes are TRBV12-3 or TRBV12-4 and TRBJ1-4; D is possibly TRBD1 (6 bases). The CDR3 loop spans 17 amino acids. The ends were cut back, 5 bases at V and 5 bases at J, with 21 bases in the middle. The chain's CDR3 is CASSGPGAGALNEKLFF. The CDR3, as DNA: TGTGCCAGCAGTGGGCCCGGGGCAGGGGCCCTCAATGAAAAACTGTTTTTT.

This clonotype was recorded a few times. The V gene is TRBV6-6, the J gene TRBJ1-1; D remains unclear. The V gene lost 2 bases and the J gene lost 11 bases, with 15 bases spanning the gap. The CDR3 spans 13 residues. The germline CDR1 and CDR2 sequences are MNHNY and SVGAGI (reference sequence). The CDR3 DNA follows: TGTGCCAGCAGTTACGTGACAAACGTGGGGGCTTTCTTT. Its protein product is CASSYVTNVGAFF.

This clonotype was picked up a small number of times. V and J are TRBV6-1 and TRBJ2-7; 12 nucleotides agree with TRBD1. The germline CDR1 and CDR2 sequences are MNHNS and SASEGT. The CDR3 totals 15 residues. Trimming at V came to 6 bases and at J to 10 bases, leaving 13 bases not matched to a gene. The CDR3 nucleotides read TGTGCCAGCAGATTTCGGGACAGGGGGCAATCAGACCAGTACTTC. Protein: CASRFRDRGQSDQYF.

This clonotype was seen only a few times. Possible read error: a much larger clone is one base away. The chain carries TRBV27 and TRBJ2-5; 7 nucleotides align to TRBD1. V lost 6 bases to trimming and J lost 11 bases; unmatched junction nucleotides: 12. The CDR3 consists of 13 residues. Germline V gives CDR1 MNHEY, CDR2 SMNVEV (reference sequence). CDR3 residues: CASRTGYDNEQYF. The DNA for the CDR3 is TGTGCCAGCAGGACAGGGTACGACAATGAGCAGTACTTC.